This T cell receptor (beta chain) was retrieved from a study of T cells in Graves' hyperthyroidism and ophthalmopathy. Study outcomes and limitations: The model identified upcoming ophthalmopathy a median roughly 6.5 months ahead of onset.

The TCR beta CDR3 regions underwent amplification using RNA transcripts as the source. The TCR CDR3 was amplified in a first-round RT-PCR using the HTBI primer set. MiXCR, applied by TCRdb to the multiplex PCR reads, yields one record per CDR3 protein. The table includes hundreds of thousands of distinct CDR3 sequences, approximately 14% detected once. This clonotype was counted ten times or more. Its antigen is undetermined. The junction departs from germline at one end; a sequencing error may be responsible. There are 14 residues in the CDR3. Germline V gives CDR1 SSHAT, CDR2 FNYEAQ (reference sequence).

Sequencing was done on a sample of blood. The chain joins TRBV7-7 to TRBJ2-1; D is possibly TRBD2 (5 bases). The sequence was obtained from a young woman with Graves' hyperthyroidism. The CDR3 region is CASSLGPIGDEQFF. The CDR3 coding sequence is TGTGCTAGCAGCCTCGGGCCTATCGGGGATGAGCAGTTCTTC.